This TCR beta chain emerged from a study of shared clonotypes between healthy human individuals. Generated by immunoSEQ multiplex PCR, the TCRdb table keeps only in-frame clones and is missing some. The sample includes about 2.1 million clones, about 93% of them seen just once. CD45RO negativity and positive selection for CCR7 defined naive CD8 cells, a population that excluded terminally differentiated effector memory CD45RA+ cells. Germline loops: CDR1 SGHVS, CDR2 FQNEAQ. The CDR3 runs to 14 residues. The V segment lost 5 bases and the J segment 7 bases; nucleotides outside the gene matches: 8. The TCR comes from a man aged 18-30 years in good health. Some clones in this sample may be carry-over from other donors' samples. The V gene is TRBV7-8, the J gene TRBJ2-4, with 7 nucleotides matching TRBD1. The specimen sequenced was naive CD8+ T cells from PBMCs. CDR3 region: CASSLRDRVNIQYF. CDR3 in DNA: TGTGCCAGCAGCCTCCGGGACAGAGTCAACATTCAGTACTTC.